These 22 T cell receptor beta chains originate from one sample sequenced in a study of T cell responses to AZD1222 COVID-19 vaccine. Measured with immunoSEQ multiplex PCR; TCRdb has only the in-frame clones, and not every one. The sample includes some 140,000 clones, roughly nine tenths of them seen just once. The sample consisted of peripheral blood, taken on day 0 of AZD1222 vaccination. Receptors were obtained from an adult in good health.

The V call is TRBV2, the J call TRBJ1-5; D is perhaps TRBD1 (6 bases). Germline CDR1 SNHLY, CDR2 FYNNEI. V was shortened by 3 bases and J by 9 bases, with 18 bases between the two germline ends. The CDR3 length is 15 residues. The CDR3 loop is CASSEAAGVTGPQHF. CDR3 sequence (DNA): TGTGCCAGCAGTGAGGCGGCGGGAGTGACAGGGCCCCAGCATTTT. Full variable domain (missing parts from reference TRBV2 and TRBJ1-5): EPEVTQTPSHQVTQMGQEVILRCVPISNHLYFYWYRQILGQKVEFLVSFYNNEISEKSEIFDDQFSVERPDGSNFTLKIRSTKLEDSAMYFCASSEAAGVTGPQHFGDGTRLSIL.

The V and J genes are TRBV5-1 and TRBJ2-1; 8 bases are a match to TRBD2. This CDR3 is built from 16 residues. Germline trimming cut 4 bases from V and 7 bases from J; bases unmatched to any gene: 13. Per germline, CDR1 SGHRS and CDR2 YFSETQ. The CDR3, as DNA: TGCGCCAGCAGCCCCCGGGAGGGCCGAACTGAAAATGAGCAGTTCTTC. It encodes CASSPREGRTENEQFF.

This rearrangement joins TRBV6-2 or TRBV6-3 to TRBJ2-1, with TRBD2 matching 15 bases. The V gene end was trimmed by 2 bases and the J gene end by 2 bases; junction bases not matched to a gene: 10. The germline gives CDR1 MNHEY, CDR2 SVGEGT. This CDR3 has 20 amino acids. CDR3 sequence (DNA): TGTGCCAGCAGTTACACCGGGACTAGCGGGAGGTGGGCCGCCTACAATGAGCAGTTCTTC. It specifies CASSYTGTSGRWAAYNEQFF.

The CDR3 here is CASSLARGLSSGNTIYF. The DNA for the CDR3 is TGTGCCAGCAGCTTAGCACGGGGCCTATCCTCTGGAAACACCATATATTTT. The chain joins TRBV7-9 to TRBJ1-3; perhaps TRBD1 as D (5 bases). The CDR3 is 17 residues long. CDR1 and CDR2 (germline): SEHNR, FQNEAQ (reference sequence). Trimming cost V 0 bases and J 0 bases, with 12 bases left between them. The whole variable domain, remainder taken from reference TRBV7-9 and TRBJ1-3, is DTGVSQNPRHKITKRGQNVTFRCDPISEHNRLYWYRQTLGQGPEFLTYFQNEAQLEKSRLLSDRFSAERPKGSFSTLEIQRTEQGDSAMYLCASSLARGLSSGNTIYFGEGSWLTVV.

The V gene is TRBV5-4, the J gene TRBJ1-6; maybe TRBD1 (5 bases). Germline lookup yields CDR1 SGHNT and CDR2 YYREEE (reference sequence). V was clipped by 3 bases and J by 7 bases, with 11 bases between them. The CDR3 is 14 residues long. This CDR3 is CASSWDGTNSPLHF. In DNA form, the CDR3 reads TGTGCCAGCAGCTGGGACGGTACGAATTCACCCCTCCACTTT.

This clone was seen once. Its ends do not fully match the called genes, so a read error is possible. V gene TRBV10-3 combines with J gene TRBJ2-7; TRBD2 matches 8 bases. This CDR3 is 12 amino acids long. Germline-derived CDR1 and CDR2 are ENHRY and SYGVKD. DNA of the CDR3: TGTGCCATCAGTATGGGACTAGGAGCCACCGACTTC. Translated, it gives CAISMGLGATDF.

V and J are TRBV2 and TRBJ1-4; D gene uncertain. The V end lost 6 bases, the J end lost 0 bases, and 11 bases lay between the germline ends. The CDR3 covers 15 residues. Germline CDR1 SNHLY, CDR2 FYNNEI. CDR3 sequence reads: CASSPPHSTNEKLFF. CDR3 DNA sequence: TGTGCCAGCAGCCCCCCCCATTCAACTAATGAAAAACTGTTTTTT.

This clone was detected only once. The chain carries TRBV28 and TRBJ1-5; tentative D call: TRBD1 (5 bases). Germline V gives CDR1 MDHEN, CDR2 SYDVKM. Trimming removed 7 bases from V and 0 bases from J, with 19 bases in between. This CDR3 comprises 17 residues. This CDR3 reads CASKGPGTVYSNQPQHF. As DNA, the CDR3 is TGTGCCAGCAAGGGACCAGGGACCGTCTATAGCAATCAGCCCCAGCATTTT.

The rearrangement links TRBV27 to TRBJ2-3, with TRBD1 as a possible D gene (5 bases). Trimming shortened V by 3 bases and J by 5 bases, and 12 bases separated the two germline ends. This CDR3 contains 14 residues. Germline values: CDR1 MNHEY, CDR2 SMNVEV (reference sequence). The CDR3: CASSLFRAGDTQYF. Here the CDR3 DNA reads TGTGCCAGCAGTTTGTTCAGGGCCGGAGATACGCAGTATTTT.

The genes are TRBV28 and TRBJ1-5, with D tentatively TRBD1 (5 bases). CDR1 and CDR2 from the germline V gene are MDHEN and SYDVKM. The CDR3 loop spans 12 amino acids. Deletions cut 8 bases from V and 5 bases from J, with 10 bases between. This CDR3 is CASQGFDQPQHF. CDR3 DNA: TGTGCCAGCCAGGGTTTTGATCAGCCCCAGCATTTT. Full variable domain (remainder filled in from reference TRBV28 and TRBJ1-5): DVKVTQSSRYLVKRTGEKVFLECVQDMDHENMFWYRQDPGLGLRLIYFSYDVKMKEKGDIPEGYSVSREKKERFSLILESASTNQTSMYLCASQGFDQPQHFGDGTRLSIL.

The rearrangement uses TRBV19 and TRBJ1-5, with D uncertain. The CDR3 loop spans 16 amino acids. V was trimmed by 6 bases and J by 6 bases, leaving 21 bases between them. CDR1 and CDR2 from the germline V gene are LNHDA and SQIVND (reference sequence). The DNA of the CDR3 is TGTGCCAGTAGCAACACCCAGGTCTTAATCAGTCAGCCCCAGCATTTT. It yields the protein CASSNTQVLISQPQHF. The entire variable domain, with the rest obtained from reference TRBV19 and TRBJ1-5, is as follows: DGGITQSPKYLFRKEGQNVTLSCEQNLNHDAMYWYRQDPGQGLRLIYYSQIVNDFQKGDIAEGYSVSREKKESFPLTVTSAQKNPTAFYLCASSNTQVLISQPQHFGDGTRLSIL.

CDR3 residues: CASSSGGGYGYTF. As DNA, the CDR3 is TGTGCCAGCAGTTCTGGGGGCGGCTATGGCTACACCTTC. The gene calls are TRBV27 and TRBJ1-2, with D possibly being TRBD1 (6 bases). Trimming left V 4 bases short and J 4 bases short, with 10 bases between. Germline-derived CDR1 and CDR2 are MNHEY and SMNVEV (reference sequence). CDR3 length equals 13 residues.

The V call is TRBV5-1, the J call TRBJ1-1; possible D gene TRBD1, 5 bases. Trimming pared 4 bases from V and 1 base from J, leaving 14 bases between. Germline V gene data show CDR1 as SGHRS and CDR2 as YFSETQ. This CDR3 contains 15 residues. Written as DNA, the CDR3 is TGCGCCAGCAGCGGGGACCAGGGCGGGAACACTGAAGCTTTCTTT. Translated: CASSGDQGGNTEAFF. The whole variable domain, remainder taken from reference TRBV5-1 and TRBJ1-1, is KAGVTQTPRYLIKTRGQQVTLSCSPISGHRSVSWYQQTPGQGLQFLFEYFSETQRNKGNFPGRFSGRQFSNSRSEMNVSTLELGDSALYLCASSGDQGGNTEAFFGQGTRLTVV.

V is TRBV6-1 and J is TRBJ2-5; 8 nucleotides match TRBD2. This CDR3 contains 18 residues. Germline values: CDR1 MNHNS, CDR2 SASEGT. V gave up 0 bases and J gave up 5 bases; unmatched junction bases: 14. In DNA form, the CDR3 reads TGTGCCAGCAGTGAAGCACCCGGGACTAGTAGGGGGATGGAGACCCAGTACTTC. It translates to CASSEAPGTSRGMETQYF.

V gene TRBV7-9 combines with J gene TRBJ2-2; TRBD1 or TRBD2 may be the D gene (6 bases each). V was shortened by 5 bases and J by 4 bases, with 20 bases between the two germline ends. CDR3 length equals 17 residues. Germline CDR1 and CDR2: SEHNR and FQNEAQ (reference sequence). CDR3 in amino acids: CASSLGGGEGSTGELFF. CDR3 DNA: TGTGCCAGCAGCCTCGGGGGCGGGGAAGGTAGCACCGGGGAGCTGTTTTTT.

The chain joins TRBV5-3 to TRBJ2-7, with unresolved D. TRBV5-3 is an open reading frame whose function is uncertain. Trimming cost V 4 bases and J 1 base, with 3 bases left between them. The CDR3 runs to 11 residues. The CDR3 is CARSLSYEQYF. The CDR3 DNA reads TGTGCCAGAAGCCTATCCTACGAGCAGTACTTC.

V is TRBV4-1 and J is TRBJ2-1; D call uncertain. The V end lost 1 base, the J end lost 0 bases, and 7 bases lay between the germline ends. Germline V gives CDR1 MGHRA, CDR2 YSYEKL. The CDR3 extends over 15 amino acids. The CDR3 DNA reads as TGCGCCAGCAGCCAAGGACGGAGCTCCTACAATGAGCAGTTCTTC. Protein sequence: CASSQGRSSYNEQFF.

The chain couples TRBV15 to TRBJ2-2, with TRBD1 matching 7 bases. From germline, CDR1 is LNHNV and CDR2 YYDKDF (reference sequence). The CDR3 sequence is 14 residues long. The junction had 4 bases not matched to a gene; V was cut back by 8 bases and J by 1 base. This CDR3 is CATRRQGNTGELFF. The CDR3 DNA sequence: TGTGCCACCCGCCGACAGGGGAACACCGGGGAGCTGTTTTTT.

The chain links TRBV7-6 to TRBJ1-6; a weak D match, TRBD1 (5 bases). CDR1 and CDR2 (germline): SGHVS, FNYEAQ. The length of the CDR3 is 14 residues. The V gene lost 4 bases and the J gene lost 10 bases, with 14 bases spanning the gap. The CDR3: CASSSLGEGSPLHF. CDR3 in DNA: TGTGCCAGCAGCTCCCTAGGCGAGGGGTCACCCCTCCACTTT.

The sample holds a few counts of this clone. The chain combines TRBV6-2 or TRBV6-3 with TRBJ1-1; D not certain. Trimming left V 0 bases short and J 0 bases short, with 5 bases between. The CDR3 has 14 amino acids. Germline V gene sequence: CDR1 MNHEY, CDR2 SVGEGT. This CDR3 reads CASSYSSMNTEAFF. The CDR3 DNA sequence: TGTGCCAGCAGTTACTCGTCGATGAACACTGAAGCTTTCTTT.

This clone was seen only once. V is TRBV9 and J is TRBJ2-7; D remains ambiguous. CDR3 size: 14 residues. The germline gives CDR1 SGDLS, CDR2 YYNGEE. V was shortened by 0 bases and J by 1 base, with 8 bases between the two germline ends. The CDR3 here is CASSVEAESYEQYF. CDR3 nucleotide sequence: TGTGCCAGCAGCGTAGAGGCAGAGTCCTACGAGCAGTACTTC.

This clone was detected only a few times. This chain connects TRBV6-2 or TRBV6-3 to TRBJ1-1; TRBD1 might be the D (6 bases). CDR3 length equals 13 residues. Trimming shortened V by 6 bases and J by 1 base, and 9 bases separated the two germline ends. Germline V lookup: CDR1 MNHEY, CDR2 SVGEGT. The CDR3 is CASSVGGNTEAFF. CDR3 sequence (DNA): TGTGCCAGCAGCGTAGGGGGGAACACTGAAGCTTTCTTT.